This T cell receptor (beta chain) was identified during a study of PD-1 blockade in classical Hodgkin lymphoma. General study results and limits: CD8+ TCR diversity did not rise significantly by C4D1, unlike CD4+.

The time point was: cycle 4 day 1 (C4D1), after 5 to 7 weeks of nivolumab. Autologous stem cell transplantation was followed by relapse in every patient, and brentuximab vedotin exposure varied. V was cut by 0 bases and J by 5 bases, with 6 bases left in between. This CDR3 has 13 residues. CDR1 and CDR2 (germline): SGDLS, YYNGEE. Notes on this clone: Its specificity is unknown.

Repertoires were generated with immunoSEQ multiplex PCR, while TCRdb's copy carries only in-frame clones and drops some. The data contain tens of thousands of clones, 70% to 80% of them seen just once; the ten biggest clones take up 9.8%. Here the sequenced sample was peripheral blood mononuclear cells (PBMCs), taken before the fourth cycle of nivolumab. The receptor comes from a human donor with classical Hodgkin lymphoma. The chain employs TRBV9 and TRBJ1-3; D is ambiguous. The CDR3 region has the DNA TGTGCCAGCAGCGTAGGTTACAGAAACACCATATATTTT. It translates to CASSVGYRNTIYF. Supplemented by reference TRBV9 and TRBJ1-3, the full variable domain reads DSGVTQTPKHLITATGQRVTLRCSPRSGDLSVYWYQQSLDQGLQFLIQYYNGEERAKGNILERFSAQQFPDLHSELNLSSLELGDSALYFCASSVGYRNTIYFGEGSWLTVV.